Each of the 17 T cell receptor beta chains below was sequenced from the same sample in a study of T cell responses to AZD1222 COVID-19 vaccine. Measured with immunoSEQ multiplex PCR; TCRdb has only the in-frame clones, and not every one. The sample records roughly 14,000 clones, approximately 90% being singletons. Sample: peripheral blood, taken 28 days after the second AZD1222 dose. The receptors shown here come from an adult who received the AZD1222 COVID-19 vaccine.

The chain is built from TRBV27 and TRBJ2-7; 12 nucleotides agree with TRBD2. CDR3 length: 15 amino acids. The junction had 7 bases not matched to a gene; V was cut back by 5 bases and J by 5 bases. Germline values: CDR1 MNHEY, CDR2 SMNVEV (reference sequence). The CDR3 DNA sequence: TGTGCCAGCAGTGCGACTAGCGGGAGAAACCACGAGCAGTACTTC. Amino acid sequence: CASSATSGRNHEQYF.

V is TRBV11-2 and J is TRBJ2-7, with TRBD2 as a possible D gene (6 bases). In germline, CDR1 is SGHAT, CDR2 FQNNGV. The CDR3 is 17 residues long. V was trimmed by 5 bases and J by 2 bases, leaving 22 bases between them. The CDR3 nucleotides are TGTGCCAGCAGCCCCGGCCCTCCGGGACTGGGCACCTACGAGCAGTACTTC. Its protein product is CASSPGPPGLGTYEQYF.

The chain employs TRBV28 and TRBJ1-2; 7 bases fit TRBD1. The V and J ends lost 3 bases and 2 bases, in that order; junction bases with no gene match: 6. The CDR3 covers 15 residues. Germline loops: CDR1 MDHEN, CDR2 SYDVKM. In nucleotides, the CDR3 is TGTGCCAGCAGTTTCGCGGACAGGTTCAACTATGGCTACACCTTC. The encoded protein is CASSFADRFNYGYTF.

This clone was recorded once. The chain links TRBV19 to TRBJ2-3; 7 bases line up with TRBD1. The CDR3 runs 17 residues. Looked up from germline, CDR1 is LNHDA and CDR2 is SQIVND (reference sequence). The V gene end was trimmed by 6 bases and the J gene end by 5 bases; junction bases not matched to a gene: 17. The CDR3 sequence: CASSHLSGTAKLDTQYF. In DNA, the CDR3 is TGTGCCAGTAGCCACCTGAGTGGGACAGCGAAATTAGATACGCAGTATTTT. The entire variable domain, with the rest obtained from reference TRBV19 and TRBJ2-3, is as follows: DGGITQSPKYLFRKEGQNVTLSCEQNLNHDAMYWYRQDPGQGLRLIYYSQIVNDFQKGDIAEGYSVSREKKESFPLTVTSAQKNPTAFYLCASSHLSGTAKLDTQYFGPGTRLTVL.

The CDR3 loop is CASARGSTPTDTQYF. The CDR3 DNA sequence: TGTGCCAGCGCCAGGGGTAGCACACCTACAGATACGCAGTATTTT. This chain links TRBV9 with TRBJ2-3; TRBD1 might be the D (6 bases). This CDR3 spans 15 amino acids. The germline V and J ends were trimmed by 7 bases and 3 bases, with 18 bases remaining between them. Germline CDR1 is SGDLS and CDR2 is YYNGEE.

A single count supports this clone. The chain combines TRBV6-1 with TRBJ1-5, with 8 bases matching TRBD1. The CDR3 length is 13 residues. V lost 5 bases and J lost 9; bases outside the gene matches: 6. The germline gives CDR1 MNHNS, CDR2 SASEGT. CDR3 nucleotides: TGTGCCAGCAGTTCCCTTGGACAGGGGCCCCAGCATTTT. It specifies CASSSLGQGPQHF.

The rearrangement links TRBV2 to TRBJ1-1; no clear D gene. The CDR3 loop spans 14 amino acids. V was clipped by 7 bases and J by 1 base, with 13 bases between them. Germline V gives CDR1 SNHLY, CDR2 FYNNEI. The CDR3 DNA reads as TGTGCCAGCAATCGGGAAGGAGGGAACACTGAAGCTTTCTTT. Encoded protein: CASNREGGNTEAFF.

The gene calls are TRBV28 and TRBJ1-5, with 9 bases that match TRBD1. Looked up from germline, CDR1 is MDHEN and CDR2 is SYDVKM. This CDR3 contains 14 residues. V was pared by 5 bases and J by 5 bases, with 4 bases of the junction left unmatched. The CDR3 bases are TGTGCCAGCAGTCCAGGGACAGGGTATCAGCCCCAGCATTTT. Encoded protein: CASSPGTGYQPQHF. Filled out from reference TRBV28 and TRBJ1-5, the complete variable domain reads DVKVTQSSRYLVKRTGEKVFLECVQDMDHENMFWYRQDPGLGLRLIYFSYDVKMKEKGDIPEGYSVSREKKERFSLILESASTNQTSMYLCASSPGTGYQPQHFGDGTRLSIL.

The chain joins TRBV20-1 to TRBJ2-7, with TRBD2 matching 15 bases. The CDR3 consists of 17 residues. Germline trimming cut 3 bases from V and 6 bases from J; bases unmatched to any gene: 12. Germline lookup yields CDR1 DFQATT and CDR2 SNEGSKA (reference sequence). CDR3 amino acids: CSASGTSGRLLTSEQYF. CDR3 nucleotide sequence: TGCAGTGCTAGTGGGACTAGCGGGAGGCTCCTTACTAGCGAGCAGTACTTC.

This clone has a handful of counts. The CDR3: CASSVTGPEAFF. CDR3 DNA: TGCGCCAGCAGCGTTACCGGGCCTGAAGCTTTCTTT. The chain joins TRBV5-1 to TRBJ1-1; D uncertain. This CDR3 contains 12 residues. V gave up 4 bases and J gave up 6 bases, with 10 bases separating them. Looked up from germline, CDR1 is SGHRS and CDR2 is YFSETQ.

This chain links TRBV11-1 with TRBJ2-3; D may be TRBD2 (6 bases). This CDR3 comprises 15 residues. The germline V gene encodes CDR1 SGHAT and CDR2 FQDESV (reference sequence). V lost 5 bases and J 2 bases, leaving 14 bases between the germline ends. The CDR3 protein is CASSNGWDFTDTQYF. DNA of the CDR3: TGTGCCAGCAGCAACGGCTGGGACTTCACAGATACGCAGTATTTT.

The chain recombines TRBV15 with TRBJ2-2, with TRBD1 as a possible D gene (5 bases). With 0 bases removed from V and 2 bases from J, the gap between germline ends came to 10 bases. From germline, CDR1 is LNHNV and CDR2 YYDKDF (reference sequence). The CDR3 sequence is 16 residues long. CDR3 sequence reads: CATSRDVGPNTGELFF. In DNA, the CDR3 is TGTGCCACCAGCAGAGACGTGGGGCCCAACACCGGGGAGCTGTTTTTT.

The chain recombines TRBV29-1 with TRBJ2-2; a weak D match, TRBD2 (6 bases). V was clipped by 3 bases and J by 0 bases, with 8 bases between them. This CDR3 spans 14 amino acids. From germline, CDR1 is SQVTM and CDR2 ANQGSEA. The CDR3 region has the DNA TGCAGCGTTGATGGGGACTCGAACACCGGGGAGCTGTTTTTT. Amino acid sequence: CSVDGDSNTGELFF.

The V and J genes are TRBV7-6 and TRBJ2-5; unclear D gene. The CDR3 contains 15 residues. Germline V gives CDR1 SGHVS, CDR2 FNYEAQ. V was pared by 1 base and J by 4 bases, with 13 bases between. This CDR3 is CASSLGHQEGETQYF. CDR3 nucleotides: TGTGCCAGCAGCTTAGGACACCAGGAAGGAGAGACCCAGTACTTC.

The chain combines TRBV2 with TRBJ2-3; tentative D call: TRBD2 (5 bases). Trimming removed 5 bases from V and 5 bases from J, with 17 bases in between. The CDR3 runs to 15 residues. From germline, CDR1 is SNHLY and CDR2 FYNNEI. The CDR3 nucleotides read TGTGCCAGCAGTAAAGGACTCCCCCTCGGAGATACGCAGTATTTT. It translates to CASSKGLPLGDTQYF.

The genes are TRBV5-4 and TRBJ1-2, with 7 bases that match TRBD1. Germline CDR1 and CDR2: SGHNT and YYREEE (reference sequence). The CDR3 extends over 14 amino acids. Unmatched junction bases numbered 5, after V lost 0 bases and J lost 6 bases. For the CDR3, the DNA is TGTGCCAGCAGCTTGGCACGGACAGGCCATGGCTACACCTTC. Residues: CASSLARTGHGYTF.

By share, this clone counts as large. The chain links TRBV5-4 to TRBJ2-1; weak D call: TRBD2 (5 bases). CDR1 is SGHNT and CDR2 is YYREEE in the germline V gene (reference sequence). This CDR3 is 14 amino acids long. Trimming pared 4 bases from V and 3 bases from J, leaving 11 bases between. The CDR3 coding sequence is TGTGCCAGCAGCGAGCTAGCTGGCTACAATGAGCAGTTCTTC. Translation gives CASSELAGYNEQFF.